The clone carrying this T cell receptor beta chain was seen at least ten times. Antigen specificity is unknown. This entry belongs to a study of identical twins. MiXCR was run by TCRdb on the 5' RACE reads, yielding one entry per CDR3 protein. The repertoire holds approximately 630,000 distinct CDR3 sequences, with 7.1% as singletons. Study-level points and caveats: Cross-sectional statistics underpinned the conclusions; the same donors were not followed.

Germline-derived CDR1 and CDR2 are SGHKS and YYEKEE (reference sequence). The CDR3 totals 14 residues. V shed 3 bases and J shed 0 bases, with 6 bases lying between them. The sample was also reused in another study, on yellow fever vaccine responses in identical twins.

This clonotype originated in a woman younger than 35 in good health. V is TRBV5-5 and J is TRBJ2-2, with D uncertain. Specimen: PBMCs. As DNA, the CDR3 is TGTGCCAGCAGCTCCGTTCCGAACACCGGGGAGCTGTTTTTT. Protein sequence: CASSSVPNTGELFF. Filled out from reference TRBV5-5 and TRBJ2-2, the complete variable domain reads DAGVTQSPTHLIKTRGQQVTLRCSPISGHKSVSWYQQVLGQGPQFIFQYYEKEERGRGNFPDRFSARQFPNYSSELNVNALLLGDSALYLCASSSVPNTGELFFGEGSRLTVL.